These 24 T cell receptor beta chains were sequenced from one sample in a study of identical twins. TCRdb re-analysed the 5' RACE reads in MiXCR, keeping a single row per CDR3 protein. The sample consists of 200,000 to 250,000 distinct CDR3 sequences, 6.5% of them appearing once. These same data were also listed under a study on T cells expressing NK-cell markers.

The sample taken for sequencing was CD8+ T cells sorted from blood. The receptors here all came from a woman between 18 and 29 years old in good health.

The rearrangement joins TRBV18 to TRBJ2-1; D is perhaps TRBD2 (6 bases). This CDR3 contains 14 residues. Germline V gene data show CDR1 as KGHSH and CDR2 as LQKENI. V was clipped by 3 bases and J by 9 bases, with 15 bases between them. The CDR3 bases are TGTGCCAGCTCACCCGGCGGGGCGGTCATTGAGCAGTTCTTC. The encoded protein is CASSPGGAVIEQFF.

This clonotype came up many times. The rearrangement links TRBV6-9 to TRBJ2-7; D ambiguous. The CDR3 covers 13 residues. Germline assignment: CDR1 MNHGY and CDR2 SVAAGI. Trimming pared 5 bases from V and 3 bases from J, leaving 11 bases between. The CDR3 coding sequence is TGTGCCAGCAGTCCCGGACCGTACTACGAGCAGTACTTC. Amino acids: CASSPGPYYEQYF.

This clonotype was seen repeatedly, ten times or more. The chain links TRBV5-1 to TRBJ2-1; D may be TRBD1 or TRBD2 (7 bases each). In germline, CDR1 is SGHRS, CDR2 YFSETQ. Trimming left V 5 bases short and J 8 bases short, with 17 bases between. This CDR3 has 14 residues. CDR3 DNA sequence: TGCGCCAGCAGTCGTGACAGGGAGGGCGATGAGCAGTTCTTC. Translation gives CASSRDREGDEQFF.

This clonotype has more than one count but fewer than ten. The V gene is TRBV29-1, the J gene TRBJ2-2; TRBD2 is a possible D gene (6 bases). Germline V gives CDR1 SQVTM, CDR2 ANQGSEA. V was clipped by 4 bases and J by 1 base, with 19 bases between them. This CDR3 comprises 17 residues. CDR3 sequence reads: CSVVTLRPSENTGELFF. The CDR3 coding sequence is TGCAGCGTTGTTACTTTGCGGCCTAGCGAGAACACCGGGGAGCTGTTTTTT.

CDR3 loop: CASSFERPREQFF. For the CDR3, the DNA is TGTGCCAGCAGTTTTGAACGGCCTAGGGAGCAGTTCTTC. The genes are TRBV6-2 or TRBV6-3 and TRBJ2-1; D is uncertain. Trimming left V 4 bases short and J 10 bases short, with 14 bases between. Germline-derived CDR1 and CDR2 are MNHEY and SVGEGT. The CDR3 covers 13 residues.

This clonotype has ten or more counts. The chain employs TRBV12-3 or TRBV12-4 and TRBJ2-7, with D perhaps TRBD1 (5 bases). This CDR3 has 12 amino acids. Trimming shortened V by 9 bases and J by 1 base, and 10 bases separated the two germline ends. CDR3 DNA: TGTGCCAGTGGCCCAGGGTCCTACGAGCAGTACTTC. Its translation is CASGPGSYEQYF.

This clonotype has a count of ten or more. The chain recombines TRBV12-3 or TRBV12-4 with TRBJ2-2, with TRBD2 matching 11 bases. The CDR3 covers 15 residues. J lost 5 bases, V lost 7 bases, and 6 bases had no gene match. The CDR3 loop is CASISLAGGTGELFF. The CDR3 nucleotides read TGTGCCAGCATCTCGCTAGCGGGAGGTACCGGGGAGCTGTTTTTT.

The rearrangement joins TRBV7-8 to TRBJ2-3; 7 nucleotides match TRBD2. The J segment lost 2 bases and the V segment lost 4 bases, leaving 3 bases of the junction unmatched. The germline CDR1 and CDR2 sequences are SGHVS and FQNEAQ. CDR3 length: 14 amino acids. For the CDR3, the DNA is TGTGCCAGCAGCTGGGGGGGTTTCACAGATACGCAGTATTTT. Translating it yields CASSWGGFTDTQYF.

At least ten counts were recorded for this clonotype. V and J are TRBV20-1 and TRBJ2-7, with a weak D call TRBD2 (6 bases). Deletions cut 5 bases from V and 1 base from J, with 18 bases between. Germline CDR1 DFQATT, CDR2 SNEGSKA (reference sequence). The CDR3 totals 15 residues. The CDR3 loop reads CSALPSGLLSYEQYF. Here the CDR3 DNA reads TGCAGTGCTCTCCCAAGCGGGCTCCTGTCCTACGAGCAGTACTTC.

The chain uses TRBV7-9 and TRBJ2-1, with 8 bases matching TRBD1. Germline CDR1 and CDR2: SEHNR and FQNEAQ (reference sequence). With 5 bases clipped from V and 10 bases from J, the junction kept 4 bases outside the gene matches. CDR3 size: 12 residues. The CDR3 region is CASSQGAREQFF. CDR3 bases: TGTGCCAGCAGCCAGGGGGCTCGAGAGCAGTTCTTC.

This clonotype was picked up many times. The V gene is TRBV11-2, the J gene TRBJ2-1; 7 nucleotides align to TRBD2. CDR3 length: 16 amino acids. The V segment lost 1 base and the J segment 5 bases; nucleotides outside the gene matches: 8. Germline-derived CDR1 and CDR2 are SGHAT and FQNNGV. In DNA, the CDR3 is TGTGCCAGCAGCTTAGTTTCTCTAGCGGAGAACAATGAGCAGTTCTTC. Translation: CASSLVSLAENNEQFF.

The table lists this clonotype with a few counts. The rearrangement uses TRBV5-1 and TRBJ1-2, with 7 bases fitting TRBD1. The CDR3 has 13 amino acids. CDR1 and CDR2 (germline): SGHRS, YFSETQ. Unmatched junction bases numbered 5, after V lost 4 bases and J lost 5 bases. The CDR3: CASSPGTEYGYTF. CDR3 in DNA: TGCGCCAGCAGCCCCGGGACAGAGTATGGCTACACCTTC. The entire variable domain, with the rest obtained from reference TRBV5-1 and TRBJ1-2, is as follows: KAGVTQTPRYLIKTRGQQVTLSCSPISGHRSVSWYQQTPGQGLQFLFEYFSETQRNKGNFPGRFSGRQFSNSRSEMNVSTLELGDSALYLCASSPGTEYGYTFGSGTRLTVV.

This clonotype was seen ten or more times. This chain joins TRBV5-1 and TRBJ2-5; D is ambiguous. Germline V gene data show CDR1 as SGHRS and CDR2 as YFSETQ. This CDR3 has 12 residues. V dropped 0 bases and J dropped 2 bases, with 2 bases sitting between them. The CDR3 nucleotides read TGCGCCAGCAGCTTGGAACAAGAGACCCAGTACTTC. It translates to CASSLEQETQYF.

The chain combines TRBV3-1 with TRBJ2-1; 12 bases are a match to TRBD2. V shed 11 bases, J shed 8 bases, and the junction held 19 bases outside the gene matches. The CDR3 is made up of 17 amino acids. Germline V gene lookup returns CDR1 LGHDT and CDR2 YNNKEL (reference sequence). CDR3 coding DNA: TGTGCCTCCAGCAAGGGGCGACTAGCGGGAGAATGGCATGAGCAGTTCTTC. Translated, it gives CASSKGRLAGEWHEQFF.

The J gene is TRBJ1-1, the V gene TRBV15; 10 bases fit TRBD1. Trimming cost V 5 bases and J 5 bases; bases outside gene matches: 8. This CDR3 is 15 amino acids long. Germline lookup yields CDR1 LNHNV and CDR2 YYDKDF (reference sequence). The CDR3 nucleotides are TGTGCCACCAGCGAAGACAGGGGGCTAGATACTGAAGCTTTCTTT. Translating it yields CATSEDRGLDTEAFF. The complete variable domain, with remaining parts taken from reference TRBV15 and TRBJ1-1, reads DAMVIQNPRYQVTQFGKPVTLSCSQTLNHNVMYWYQQKSSQAPKLLFHYYDKDFNNEADTPDNFQSRRPNTSFCFLDIRSPGLGDTAMYLCATSEDRGLDTEAFFGQGTRLTVV.

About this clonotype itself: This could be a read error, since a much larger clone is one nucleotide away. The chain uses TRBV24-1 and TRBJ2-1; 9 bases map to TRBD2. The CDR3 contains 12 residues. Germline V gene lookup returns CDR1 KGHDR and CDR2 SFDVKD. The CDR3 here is CAVSGGYNDQFF. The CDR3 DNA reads TGTGCCGTTAGCGGGGGCTACAATGATCAGTTCTTC.

The CDR3 DNA is TGTGCCAGCAGTTTGTTTAGCAGATTCACAGATACGCAGTATTTT. Encoded protein: CASSLFSRFTDTQYF. The V call is TRBV27, the J call TRBJ2-3; D is uncertain. Between the trimmed V and J ends, which lost 3 bases and 2 bases, there was a span of 12 bases. The CDR3 is 15 amino acids. Germline lookup yields CDR1 MNHEY and CDR2 SMNVEV (reference sequence).

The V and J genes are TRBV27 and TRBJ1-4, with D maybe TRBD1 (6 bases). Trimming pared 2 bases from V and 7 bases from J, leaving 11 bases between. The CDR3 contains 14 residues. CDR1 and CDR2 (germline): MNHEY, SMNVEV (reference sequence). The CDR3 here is CASSLLGGGEKLFF. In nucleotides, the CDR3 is TGTGCCAGCAGTTTACTAGGGGGTGGTGAAAAACTGTTTTTT. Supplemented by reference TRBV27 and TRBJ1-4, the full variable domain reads EAQVTQNPRYLITVTGKKLTVTCSQNMNHEYMSWYRQDPGLGLRQIYYSMNVEVTDKGDVPEGYKVSRKEKRNFPLILESPSPNQTSLYFCASSLLGGGEKLFFGSGTQLSVL.

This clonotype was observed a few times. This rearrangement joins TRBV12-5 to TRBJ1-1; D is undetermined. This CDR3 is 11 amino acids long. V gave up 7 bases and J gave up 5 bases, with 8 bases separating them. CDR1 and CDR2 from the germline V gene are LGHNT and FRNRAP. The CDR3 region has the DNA TGTGCTAGTGCCCCTAGTACTGAAGCTTTCTTT. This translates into CASAPSTEAFF. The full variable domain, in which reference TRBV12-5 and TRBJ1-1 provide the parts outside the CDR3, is DARVTQTPRHKVTEMGQEVTMRCQPILGHNTVFWYRQTMMQGLELLAYFRNRAPLDDSGMPKDRFSAEMPDATLATLKIQPSEPRDSAVYFCASAPSTEAFFGQGTRLTVV.

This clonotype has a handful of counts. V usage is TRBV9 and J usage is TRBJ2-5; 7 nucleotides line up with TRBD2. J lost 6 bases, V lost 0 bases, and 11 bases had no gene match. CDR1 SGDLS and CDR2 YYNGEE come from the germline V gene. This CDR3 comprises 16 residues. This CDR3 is CASSVDTGGSIKTQYF. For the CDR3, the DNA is TGTGCCAGCAGCGTAGATACTGGCGGGAGTATCAAGACCCAGTACTTC.

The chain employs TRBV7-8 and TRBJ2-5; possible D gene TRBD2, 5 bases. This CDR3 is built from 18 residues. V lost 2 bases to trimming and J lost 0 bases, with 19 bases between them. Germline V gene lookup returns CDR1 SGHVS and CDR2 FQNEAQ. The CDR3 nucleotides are TGTGCCAGCAGCTTAAAACACCCAACTAGGAAGCACCAAGAGACCCAGTACTTC. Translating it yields CASSLKHPTRKHQETQYF.

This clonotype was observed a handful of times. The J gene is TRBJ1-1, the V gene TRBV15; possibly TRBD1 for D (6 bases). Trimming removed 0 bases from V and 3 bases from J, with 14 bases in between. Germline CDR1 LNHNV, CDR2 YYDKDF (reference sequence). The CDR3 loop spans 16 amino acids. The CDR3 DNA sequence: TGTGCCACCAGCAGAGACTGGGGGCGGTCGGACACTGAAGCTTTCTTT. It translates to CATSRDWGRSDTEAFF.

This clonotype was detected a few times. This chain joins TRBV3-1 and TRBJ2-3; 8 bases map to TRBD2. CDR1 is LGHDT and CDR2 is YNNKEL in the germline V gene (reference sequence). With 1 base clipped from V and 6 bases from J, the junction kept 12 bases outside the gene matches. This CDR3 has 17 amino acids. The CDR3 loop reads CASSQVISGGVEDTQYF. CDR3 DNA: TGTGCCAGCAGCCAAGTGATAAGCGGGGGTGTTGAGGATACGCAGTATTTT.

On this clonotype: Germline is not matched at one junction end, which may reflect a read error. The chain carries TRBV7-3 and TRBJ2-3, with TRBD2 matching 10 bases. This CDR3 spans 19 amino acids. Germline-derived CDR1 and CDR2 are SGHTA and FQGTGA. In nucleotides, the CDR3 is TGTGCCTGCAGTTCCCTTAGCAGCGGGGGGGCCGGTTATTCAGATACGCAGTATTTT. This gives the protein CACSSLSSGGAGYSDTQYF.